Only a few counts were recorded for the clone carrying this T cell receptor beta chain. Its antigen is not identified. The data were taken from a study of blood T cells in healthy people across ages. Extraction yielded at least 5.5 micrograms of total RNA per sample. Looked up from germline, CDR1 is ENHRY and CDR2 is SYGVKD. V dropped 4 bases and J dropped 0 bases, with 10 bases sitting between them. This CDR3 comprises 15 residues. Regarding the study as a whole: Naive CD4+ cell counts and diversity both ran higher in long-lived than in aged donors.

Primers used in a second PCR of roughly 6 to 12 cycles were a sample-barcoded 5' primer and a J-beta primer mix. TCRdb re-called the 5' RACE reads through MiXCR, storing one row per CDR3 protein. This table has 890,000 or so distinct CDR3 sequences, about 62% appearing once. The genes are TRBV10-3 and TRBJ2-4; weak D call: TRBD2 (5 bases). Input material: blood. This TCR came from a man aged 30 to 39 in good health. In nucleotides, the CDR3 is TGTGCCATCAGTGCGGGGTCACTAGCCAAAAACATTCAGTACTTC. Translated: CAISAGSLAKNIQYF.